The 20 T cell receptor beta chains given below trace back to one sample, sequenced in a study of human versus mouse CDR3 diversity and MHC coevolution. TCRdb's table, derived via immunoSEQ multiplex PCR, lists solely in-frame clones and lacks some. The sample yields about 77,000 clones, around 93% seen once. Sequencing was done on a sample of naive CD4+ T cells from blood. Stated subset: CD45RO-negative CD62L-positive naive CD4 T cells. These receptors all stem from a person aged 30 to 69 in good health.

The chain couples TRBV5-1 to TRBJ2-7, with TRBD1 matching 7 bases. The ends lost 0 bases at V and 2 bases at J; junction bases unmatched: 2. The V gene's germline CDR1 is SGHRS and CDR2 YFSETQ. CDR3 length: 14 residues. The CDR3 loop is CASSLDRGPYEQYF. In nucleotides, the CDR3 is TGCGCCAGCAGCTTGGACAGGGGACCCTACGAGCAGTACTTC.

The V gene is TRBV28, the J gene TRBJ2-5, with D perhaps TRBD1 (6 bases). CDR3 length equals 13 residues. The ends were cut back, 6 bases at V and 2 bases at J, with 10 bases in the middle. Germline V lookup: CDR1 MDHEN, CDR2 SYDVKM. CDR3 DNA sequence: TGTGCCAGCAGAACAGGGAATCAAGAGACCCAGTACTTC. The encoded protein is CASRTGNQETQYF.

V gene TRBV5-5 combines with J gene TRBJ1-1; 7 bases align to TRBD1. The V segment lost 2 bases and the J segment 0 bases; nucleotides outside the gene matches: 1. Germline CDR1 and CDR2: SGHKS and YYEKEE (reference sequence). The CDR3 consists of 14 residues. The CDR3 here is CASSLGGMNTEAFF. The CDR3 DNA is TGTGCCAGCAGCTTAGGGGGCATGAACACTGAAGCTTTCTTT.

This rearrangement joins TRBV9 to TRBJ1-3; 8 bases fit TRBD1. With V trimmed by 4 bases and J by 2 bases, 5 bases remained unmatched. From germline, CDR1 is SGDLS and CDR2 YYNGEE. The CDR3 spans 15 residues. CDR3 amino acids: CASSPQTGAGNTIYF. The CDR3 region has the DNA TGTGCCAGCAGCCCCCAGACAGGGGCTGGAAACACCATATATTTT.

This clone was recorded only once. This chain uses TRBV5-8 with TRBJ2-7; the match to TRBD1 covers 7 bases. V lost 3 bases and J lost 3; bases outside the gene matches: 3. This CDR3 spans 13 amino acids. Germline V lookup: CDR1 SGHTS, CDR2 YDEGEE. The chain's CDR3 is CASSYDRDYEQYF. DNA for the CDR3: TGTGCCAGCAGCTATGACAGGGACTACGAGCAGTACTTC.

This rearrangement joins TRBV9 to TRBJ1-1; D is undetermined. Trimming shortened V by 0 bases and J by 0 bases, and 9 bases separated the two germline ends. The CDR3 length is 15 residues. CDR1 is SGDLS and CDR2 is YYNGEE in the germline V gene. The chain's CDR3 is CASSVEAGMNTEAFF. CDR3 nucleotides: TGTGCCAGCAGCGTAGAGGCAGGCATGAACACTGAAGCTTTCTTT.

This chain uses TRBV4-1 with TRBJ2-3, with D unresolved. The germline V gene encodes CDR1 MGHRA and CDR2 YSYEKL. This CDR3 has 14 amino acids. V was cut by 5 bases and J by 0 bases, with 9 bases left in between. The CDR3 loop reads CASSNSPSTDTQYF. The CDR3 DNA follows: TGCGCCAGCAGCAATAGTCCTAGCACAGATACGCAGTATTTT.

V and J are TRBV6-1 and TRBJ2-1, with 7 bases lining up with TRBD2. With 5 bases clipped from V and 4 bases from J, the junction kept 2 bases outside the gene matches. The germline V gene encodes CDR1 MNHNS and CDR2 SASEGT. This CDR3 is built from 13 residues. The CDR3: CASSWDYYNEQFF. The CDR3 DNA follows: TGTGCCAGCAGTTGGGACTATTACAATGAGCAGTTCTTC.

This clone has only a few counts. The V and J genes are TRBV6-6 and TRBJ1-6, with TRBD1 matching 7 bases. Germline V lookup: CDR1 MNHNY, CDR2 SVGAGI (reference sequence). This CDR3 has 15 amino acids. Germline trimming cut 10 bases from V and 4 bases from J; bases unmatched to any gene: 10. CDR3 loop: CAIRQGDRYNSPLHF. CDR3 coding DNA: TGTGCCATTCGGCAGGGGGACAGATATAATTCACCCCTCCACTTT.

The chain uses TRBV11-2 and TRBJ2-5, with 8 bases aligning to TRBD2. This CDR3 spans 15 amino acids. The germline CDR1 and CDR2 sequences are SGHAT and FQNNGV. The V and J ends lost 2 bases and 4 bases, in that order; junction bases with no gene match: 6. DNA of the CDR3: TGTGCCAGCAGCTTAAACGGGGGGGCAGCAGAGACCCAGTACTTC. Amino acids: CASSLNGGAAETQYF.

The V call is TRBV5-4, the J call TRBJ2-7, with 12 bases that match TRBD2. Per germline, CDR1 SGHNT and CDR2 YYREEE (reference sequence). Germline trimming cut 4 bases from V and 2 bases from J; bases unmatched to any gene: 10. This CDR3 contains 17 residues. CDR3 nucleotides: TGTGCCAGCAGCGACCCTGGGCTAGCGGGGGGGGCCTACGAGCAGTACTTC. Protein: CASSDPGLAGGAYEQYF.

The rearrangement links TRBV27 to TRBJ1-6, with 7 bases identical to TRBD1. There are 18 residues in the CDR3. The V gene end was trimmed by 4 bases and the J gene end by 0 bases; junction bases not matched to a gene: 9. Germline CDR1 MNHEY, CDR2 SMNVEV (reference sequence). DNA of the CDR3: TGTGCCAGCAGTTCAAGACAGGGAACGAACTCCTATAATTCACCCCTCCACTTT. This sequence encodes CASSSRQGTNSYNSPLHF.

This rearrangement joins TRBV7-8 to TRBJ1-2, with 8 bases that match TRBD1. Germline CDR1 reads SGHVS; CDR2 reads FQNEAQ. This CDR3 is built from 17 residues. After removal of 5 bases from V and 4 bases from J, the junction contained 15 bases not matched to a gene. CDR3 bases: TGTGCCAGCAGCGCCGACAGGGGCTTATTCTCGTCCTATGGCTACACCTTC. Translating it yields CASSADRGLFSSYGYTF.

This rearrangement joins TRBV28 to TRBJ1-2, with TRBD1 matching 8 bases. The CDR3 has 14 amino acids. The germline V gene encodes CDR1 MDHEN and CDR2 SYDVKM. V lost 4 bases, J lost 8 bases, and 9 bases stayed unmatched. The chain's CDR3 is CASSSYRGWRGYTF. CDR3 coding DNA: TGTGCCAGCAGTTCATACAGGGGGTGGAGGGGCTACACCTTC.

The chain carries TRBV11-2 and TRBJ1-2; a weak D match, TRBD1 (5 bases). Trimming stripped 0 bases from V and 4 bases from J, with 12 bases between. Germline CDR1 reads SGHAT; CDR2 reads FQNNGV. The CDR3 extends over 15 amino acids. The CDR3: CASSLDPSGIYGYTF. CDR3 nucleotide sequence: TGTGCCAGCAGCTTAGACCCCTCAGGGATCTATGGCTACACCTTC.

CDR3 protein: CASSLTSGQYGYTF. The DNA of the CDR3 is TGTGCCAGCAGCTTAACCTCAGGGCAATATGGCTACACCTTC. The V gene is TRBV11-2, the J gene TRBJ1-2; a weak D match, TRBD1 (5 bases). The germline gives CDR1 SGHAT, CDR2 FQNNGV. Trimming left V 2 bases short and J 5 bases short, with 12 bases between. The CDR3 has 14 amino acids.

The chain combines TRBV11-2 with TRBJ2-7, with 10 bases lining up with TRBD2. The CDR3 sequence is 14 residues long. CDR1 is SGHAT and CDR2 is FQNNGV in the germline V gene. V lost 4 bases to trimming and J lost 5 bases; unmatched junction nucleotides: 5. The CDR3, as DNA: TGTGCCAGCAGCTCTAGCGGGAGTCGAAACGAGCAGTACTTC. Translation: CASSSSGSRNEQYF.

The CDR3 reads CASSYRGSTDTQYF. The CDR3 nucleotides read TGTGCCAGCAGCTACAGGGGTTCCACAGATACGCAGTATTTT. V and J are TRBV7-9 and TRBJ2-3; 7 nucleotides align to TRBD1. V lost 4 bases, J lost 2 bases, and 3 bases stayed unmatched. The CDR3 loop spans 14 amino acids. Germline CDR1 reads SEHNR; CDR2 reads FQNEAQ (reference sequence).

There are a few counts of this clone. This sequence joins TRBV28 and TRBJ1-5, with a tentative D call TRBD1 (6 bases). Deletions cut 6 bases from V and 2 bases from J, with 11 bases between. Germline CDR1 reads MDHEN; CDR2 reads SYDVKM. The CDR3 extends over 14 amino acids. The CDR3 sequence is CASRGAGGNQPQHF. The CDR3, as DNA: TGTGCCAGCAGGGGGGCGGGTGGCAATCAGCCCCAGCATTTT.

The chain combines TRBV5-6 with TRBJ1-3; no firm D call. CDR1 SGHDT and CDR2 YYEEEE come from the germline V gene. CDR3 length: 16 amino acids. V lost 0 bases to trimming and J lost 2 bases, with 12 bases between them. CDR3 bases: TGTGCCAGCAGCTTGGGGACCGGGAATACTGGAAACACCATATATTTT. Residues: CASSLGTGNTGNTIYF.